This T cell receptor beta chain was profiled in a study of OX40 agonist ivuxolimab in advanced cancers. The data were produced by immunoSEQ multiplex PCR, yet TCRdb's version contains in-frame clones alone and is incomplete. The sample yields about 10,000 clones, 77% seen once. The clonotype was recovered from an adult with an advanced solid tumor such as melanoma, head and neck, liver or kidney cancer. The input for sequencing was CD4+ or CD8+ T cells sorted from blood, taken in a trial of the OX40 agonist ivuxolimab.

The CDR3: CASSEYETGGLPGELFF. The CDR3 coding sequence is TGTGCCAGCAGTGAATATGAGACAGGGGGCTTGCCCGGGGAGCTGTTTTTT. The chain recombines TRBV6-1 with TRBJ2-2; 10 bases fit TRBD1. Germline CDR1 and CDR2: MNHNS and SASEGT. The V segment lost 2 bases and the J segment 6 bases; nucleotides outside the gene matches: 9. This CDR3 contains 17 residues.